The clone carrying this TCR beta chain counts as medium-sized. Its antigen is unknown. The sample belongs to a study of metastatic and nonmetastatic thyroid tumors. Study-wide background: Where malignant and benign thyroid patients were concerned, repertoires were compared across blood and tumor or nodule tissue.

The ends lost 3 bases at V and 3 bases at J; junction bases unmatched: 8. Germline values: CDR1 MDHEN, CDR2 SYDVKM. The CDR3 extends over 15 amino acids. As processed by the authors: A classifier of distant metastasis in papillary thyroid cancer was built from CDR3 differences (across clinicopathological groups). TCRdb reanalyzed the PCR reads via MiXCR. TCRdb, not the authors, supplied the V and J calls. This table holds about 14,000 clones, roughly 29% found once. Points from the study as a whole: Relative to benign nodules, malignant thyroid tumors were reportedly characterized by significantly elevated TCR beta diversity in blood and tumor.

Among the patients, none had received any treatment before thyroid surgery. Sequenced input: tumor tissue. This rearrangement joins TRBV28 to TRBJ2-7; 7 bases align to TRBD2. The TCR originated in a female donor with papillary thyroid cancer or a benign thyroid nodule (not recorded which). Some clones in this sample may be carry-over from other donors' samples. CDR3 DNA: TGTGCCAGCAGTTTCAGCCCAGCGGGGAGCTACGAGCAGTACTTC. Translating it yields CASSFSPAGSYEQYF.